Following are 20 T cell receptor beta chains from one sample sequenced in a study of cytomegalovirus exposure and HLA in healthy donors. The PCR used 60 Vbeta and 13 Jbeta primers. Profiling relied on immunoSEQ multiplex PCR, and the TCRdb table lists in-frame clones only, not all of them. The sample includes 73,000 or so clones, 81% of them seen just once. The specimen was PBMCs. All receptors derive from a human donor in good health.

This rearrangement joins TRBV4-3 to TRBJ1-2; TRBD1 aligns across 9 bases. V was pared by 1 base and J by 7 bases, with 1 base of the junction left unmatched. Germline loops: CDR1 LGHNA, CDR2 YSLEER. This CDR3 has 13 residues. CDR3 protein: CASSQGTGAGYTF. DNA of the CDR3: TGCGCCAGCAGCCAAGGGACAGGGGCTGGCTACACCTTC.

The rearrangement joins TRBV6-5 to TRBJ2-1, with TRBD2 matching over 10 bases. V lost 4 bases to trimming and J lost 8 bases; unmatched junction nucleotides: 5. Per germline, CDR1 MNHEY and CDR2 SVGAGI. This CDR3 spans 14 amino acids. CDR3 region: CASSFKAGGDEQFF. CDR3 DNA sequence: TGTGCCAGCAGTTTCAAAGCGGGGGGGGATGAGCAGTTCTTC.

CDR3 amino acids: CASSSGTSGEETQYF. Here the CDR3 DNA reads TGTGCCAGCAGCTCCGGGACTAGCGGGGAAGAGACCCAGTACTTC. The V gene is TRBV7-9, the J gene TRBJ2-5; TRBD2 matches at 13 bases. V gave up 4 bases and J gave up 3 bases; unmatched junction bases: 2. The germline V gene has CDR1 SEHNR and CDR2 FQNEAQ (reference sequence). The CDR3 sequence is 15 residues long. The variable domain in full, completed from reference TRBV7-9 and TRBJ2-5, reads DTGVSQNPRHKITKRGQNVTFRCDPISEHNRLYWYRQTLGQGPEFLTYFQNEAQLEKSRLLSDRFSAERPKGSFSTLEIQRTEQGDSAMYLCASSSGTSGEETQYFGPGTRLLVL.

This chain uses TRBV5-6 with TRBJ1-6; no clear D. The CDR3 loop spans 15 amino acids. The V gene's germline CDR1 is SGHDT and CDR2 YYEEEE. V lost 0 bases and J 7 bases, leaving 11 bases between the germline ends. The CDR3 loop reads CASSLGAGVNSPLHF. CDR3 coding DNA: TGTGCCAGCAGCTTGGGGGCGGGAGTGAATTCACCCCTCCACTTT.

This chain uses TRBV13 with TRBJ2-7; the match to TRBD1 covers 8 bases. J was trimmed by 2 bases and V by 2 bases; bases with no gene match: 5. Germline V gene data show CDR1 as PRHDT and CDR2 as FYEKMQ (reference sequence). This CDR3 contains 15 residues. CDR3 protein: CASSLSGTGPYEQYF. In DNA, the CDR3 is TGTGCCAGCAGCTTATCCGGGACAGGACCCTACGAGCAGTACTTC.

This chain uses TRBV5-5 with TRBJ2-7, with 9 nucleotides matching TRBD1. The CDR3 is 16 amino acids. Germline loops: CDR1 SGHKS, CDR2 YYEKEE (reference sequence). With V trimmed by 4 bases and J by 1 base, 9 bases remained unmatched. The CDR3 bases are TGTGCCAGCAGCCCGCGAGCTGGACAGGGGTCCTACGAGCAGTACTTC. Translation: CASSPRAGQGSYEQYF.

This clone was recorded only once. The rearrangement uses TRBV10-3 and TRBJ2-3; 12 bases map to TRBD2. CDR3 size: 16 residues. J was trimmed by 2 bases and V by 10 bases; bases with no gene match: 10. Germline CDR1 is ENHRY and CDR2 is SYGVKD. CDR3 DNA sequence: TGTGCCACGCTAGCGGGGGGGCTTACCTACACAGATACGCAGTATTTT. Protein: CATLAGGLTYTDTQYF.

This clone was found once. The CDR3 nucleotides read TGTGCCAGCAGCTCTAGCCGGGACAGGTACTACGAGCAGTACTTC. It translates to CASSSSRDRYYEQYF. This rearrangement joins TRBV9 to TRBJ2-7; 8 positions match TRBD1. The CDR3 extends over 15 amino acids. After removal of 4 bases from V and 3 bases from J, the junction contained 9 bases not matched to a gene. The germline V gene has CDR1 SGDLS and CDR2 YYNGEE.

The V gene is TRBV10-1, the J gene TRBJ1-5, with a weak D call TRBD1 (5 bases). The V end was cut by 0 bases, the J end by 8 bases, with 11 bases between. This CDR3 region has 14 residues. Germline CDR1 and CDR2: WNHNN and SYGVQD (reference sequence). The CDR3 here is CASSESGVPEPQHF. The CDR3 DNA is TGCGCCAGCAGTGAGTCAGGGGTTCCGGAGCCCCAGCATTTT.

This chain uses TRBV19 with TRBJ2-1, with D possibly matching TRBD2 (5 bases). Looked up from germline, CDR1 is LNHDA and CDR2 is SQIVND (reference sequence). CDR3 length: 16 residues. Trimming shortened V by 0 bases and J by 0 bases, and 9 bases separated the two germline ends. CDR3 residues: CASSIDPGSSYNEQFF. In nucleotides, the CDR3 is TGTGCCAGTAGTATAGATCCGGGGAGCTCCTACAATGAGCAGTTCTTC.

The V gene is TRBV2, the J gene TRBJ1-5; no reliable D call. The CDR3 totals 14 residues. V gave up 4 bases and J gave up 2 bases, with 9 bases separating them. Germline-derived CDR1 and CDR2 are SNHLY and FYNNEI. DNA of the CDR3: TGTGCCAGCAGTGCTTATACAGGCAATCAGCCCCAGCATTTT. Protein product: CASSAYTGNQPQHF.

V and J are TRBV27 and TRBJ2-7; TRBD2 agrees at 7 bases. V gave up 7 bases and J gave up 7 bases; unmatched junction bases: 10. The CDR3 has 13 residues. Germline-derived CDR1 and CDR2 are MNHEY and SMNVEV (reference sequence). The CDR3 is CASTDIVGGEQYF. CDR3 DNA sequence: TGTGCCAGCACCGATATAGTGGGGGGGGAGCAGTACTTC.

This clone was recorded once. The J gene is TRBJ2-3, the V gene TRBV2, with 12 bases fitting TRBD2. The CDR3 totals 17 residues. Germline V CDR1 and CDR2: SNHLY, FYNNEI. J gave up 7 bases and V 1 base, and 9 bases lay outside the gene matches. Written as DNA, the CDR3 is TGTGCCAGCAGTGAAGTAACCTCGACTAGCGGGGGCCATACGCAGTATTTT. Amino acid sequence: CASSEVTSTSGGHTQYF.

The V call is TRBV29-1, the J call TRBJ2-1, with D hard to call. V lost 2 bases to trimming and J lost 11 bases, with 10 bases between them. The CDR3 spans 11 residues. Per germline, CDR1 SQVTM and CDR2 ANQGSEA. The chain's CDR3 is CSVEMSWQQFF. CDR3 bases: TGCAGCGTTGAAATGTCGTGGCAGCAGTTCTTC.

A remark on this clone: The sample holds other DNA sequences that translate to the same CDR3. The gene calls are TRBV20-1 and TRBJ1-4, with 7 bases matching TRBD1. The junction had 2 bases not matched to a gene; V was cut back by 6 bases and J by 7 bases. Germline values: CDR1 DFQATT, CDR2 SNEGSKA (reference sequence). The CDR3 runs 11 residues. CDR3 amino acids: CSARTGEKLFF. The CDR3, as DNA: TGCAGTGCCAGGACAGGTGAAAAACTGTTTTTT.

The V and J genes are TRBV2 and TRBJ1-2, with 10 bases identical to TRBD1. With V trimmed by 3 bases and J by 5 bases, 3 bases remained unmatched. The CDR3 is 14 amino acids. The germline V gene has CDR1 SNHLY and CDR2 FYNNEI. CDR3 bases: TGTGCCAGCAGTGAGGCGGGACAGGGGTATGGCTACACCTTC. Its translation is CASSEAGQGYGYTF.

The chain has TRBV29-1 and TRBJ2-5; a weak D match, TRBD2 (5 bases). This CDR3 is 16 amino acids long. Germline CDR1 SQVTM, CDR2 ANQGSEA. Trimming pared 3 bases from V and 1 base from J, leaving 18 bases between. CDR3 amino acids: CSVEGWSGESQETQYF. The CDR3, as DNA: TGCAGCGTTGAGGGATGGAGCGGAGAGAGCCAAGAGACCCAGTACTTC.

V is TRBV19 and J is TRBJ1-5, with D tentatively TRBD1 (5 bases). V was shortened by 8 bases and J by 7 bases, with 15 bases between the two germline ends. Germline values: CDR1 LNHDA, CDR2 SQIVND (reference sequence). The CDR3 contains 13 residues. This chain's CDR3 is CASGGDFEQPQHF. The DNA for the CDR3 is TGTGCCAGTGGGGGGGACTTTGAACAGCCCCAGCATTTT.

V and J are TRBV6-1 and TRBJ1-6, with a tentative D call TRBD1 (6 bases). The germline V gene has CDR1 MNHNS and CDR2 SASEGT. V was trimmed by 3 bases and J by 7 bases, leaving 13 bases between them. This CDR3 spans 15 amino acids. CDR3 sequence: CASSELGTGNSPLHF. For the CDR3, the DNA is TGTGCCAGCAGTGAGTTAGGTACAGGGAATTCACCCCTCCACTTT.

The CDR3 sequence: CASSNGGQASNEQFF. CDR3 sequence (DNA): TGTGCCAGTAGTAATGGGGGACAGGCCTCTAATGAGCAGTTCTTC. The rearrangement uses TRBV19 and TRBJ2-1; 8 positions match TRBD1. CDR1 LNHDA and CDR2 SQIVND come from the germline V gene (reference sequence). V trimming: 4 bases; J trimming: 7 bases; junction bases outside the gene matches: 9. This CDR3 is 15 amino acids long.